The subject of this entry is one T cell receptor (beta chain). Its antigen is not yet known. No base quality information exists; no much larger clone differs at one position. The sample belongs to a study of blood T cell repertoires in COVID-19 (dated by TCRdb to the early 2020s). As for the study more broadly: Samples covering the acute and convalescent phases of COVID-19 were provided by collaborators in the United States, Italy and Spain. Where available, HLA class I and class II types were obtained from metadata supplied by the sample provider rather than from assay-based typing. The repertoires were released in a freely available public database intended as a resource for research on the immune response to SARS-CoV-2. The samples were drawn from the first 160 participants of the ongoing ImmuneRACE study and from about 1,200 subjects provided by 6 global collaborators. A de-identified subject ID, COVID-19 status, age in years and sex were almost always included in the sample metadata. The material from the prospective study consisted of cDNA or gDNA derived from T cells, B-cell-depleted T cells, or PBMCs. The dataset comprised deeply sampled blood TCRbeta repertoires from subjects exposed to, actively infected with, or recovered from COVID-19. Overall study results and their limits: How much clinical and demographic metadata was included differed by source and by participant, and the metadata was provided uncurated.

TCRbeta CDR3 regions were amplified from genomic DNA by means of the immunoSEQ Assay, a bias-controlled multiplex PCR. The study's processing was this. Within the assay, amplification of reference gene primers was used to estimate how many nucleated cells each sample contained. To quantify the absolute abundance of each unique TCRbeta CDR3 rearrangement, sequence reads were collapsed and filtered. Productive Simpson clonality was computed per sample as the square root of Simpson's diversity index over productive rearrangements. This is the immuneACCESS table as TCRdb keeps it, with only in-frame sequences that have V and J called. A part of the clones is gone; compared with another copy, unresolved V genes explain less than half, and the rest is unexplained. That table supplies the V and J calls and clone size; D and trimming were determined from the DNA. The sample table shows about 200,000 clones, and 80% to 90% are seen once. Less than 15% of the sample is taken by the ten largest.

Each collaborating institution followed its own protocols to collect whole blood in K2EDTA tubes. Collaborator samples were shipped for TCRbeta analysis as frozen whole blood, isolated PBMCs, or DNA extracted from either sample type. Looking up the germline V gene yields CDR1 SGHDN and CDR2 FVKESK. V is cut back by 3 bases and J by 2 bases, with 6 bases in the junction unmatched. Reading from cysteine to phenylalanine, the CDR3 counts 16 amino acids. Solely the CDR3 DNA is kept, with 48 bases framed from the first base. The chain joins TRBV14 to TRBJ2-2, with 7 junctional bases fitting TRBD1. The sequence was collected from a human donor in a cohort sampled during active COVID-19. The sample comprised peripheral blood. The DNA sequence is as follows: TGTGCCAGCAGCCAGTACGGGACAGCAAACACCGGGGAGCTGTTTTTT. This encodes CASSQYGTANTGELFF.